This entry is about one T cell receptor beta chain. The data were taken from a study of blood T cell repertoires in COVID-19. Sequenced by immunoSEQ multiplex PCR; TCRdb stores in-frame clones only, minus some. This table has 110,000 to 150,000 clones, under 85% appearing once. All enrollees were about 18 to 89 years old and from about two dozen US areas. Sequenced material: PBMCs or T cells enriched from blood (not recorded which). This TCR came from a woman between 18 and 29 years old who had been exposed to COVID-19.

CDR3 in DNA: TGTGCCAGCAGCTTCGGACAGGGGACTAGCGAGCAGTACTTC. It codes for CASSFGQGTSEQYF. V is TRBV5-4 and J is TRBJ2-7, with a tentative D call TRBD1 (9 bases). This CDR3 is built from 14 residues. V was shortened by 2 bases and J by 6 bases, with 15 bases between the two germline ends. Per germline, CDR1 SGHNT and CDR2 YYREEE (reference sequence).